This T cell receptor (beta chain) was sequenced during a study of shared clonotypes between healthy human individuals. Study-wide context: There were three CD4 naive, three CD4 memory, two CD8 naive and one CD8 memory plates per donor. Findings and caveats of the study: With few donors, the genetic and exposure-history diversity represented was limited. The study generally estimated greater richness for naive than memory subsets.

Comments on this clone: Its antigen is not identified.

Assay: immunoSEQ multiplex PCR; the TCRdb copy retains only in-frame clones and omits some. There are some 1,100,000 clones in the sample; around 82% occur only once, and more than 0.45% lies in the top ten. The germline CDR1 and CDR2 sequences are SGDLS and YYNGEE. CDR3 length: 14 amino acids. Trimming left V 4 bases short and J 10 bases short, with 15 bases between. Naive CD4+ cells were CD45RA-selected; the remaining cells were memory. The receptor was isolated from a young man in good health. Some clones in this sample may be carry-over from other donors' samples. The chain combines TRBV9 with TRBJ1-6; TRBD1 might be the D (5 bases). Source material: memory CD4+ T cells from PBMCs. Sample subset: CD45RA-negative fraction. This CDR3 is CASSLGGSTSPLHF. The CDR3 bases are TGTGCCAGCAGCCTCGGGGGGTCGACATCACCCCTCCACTTT.